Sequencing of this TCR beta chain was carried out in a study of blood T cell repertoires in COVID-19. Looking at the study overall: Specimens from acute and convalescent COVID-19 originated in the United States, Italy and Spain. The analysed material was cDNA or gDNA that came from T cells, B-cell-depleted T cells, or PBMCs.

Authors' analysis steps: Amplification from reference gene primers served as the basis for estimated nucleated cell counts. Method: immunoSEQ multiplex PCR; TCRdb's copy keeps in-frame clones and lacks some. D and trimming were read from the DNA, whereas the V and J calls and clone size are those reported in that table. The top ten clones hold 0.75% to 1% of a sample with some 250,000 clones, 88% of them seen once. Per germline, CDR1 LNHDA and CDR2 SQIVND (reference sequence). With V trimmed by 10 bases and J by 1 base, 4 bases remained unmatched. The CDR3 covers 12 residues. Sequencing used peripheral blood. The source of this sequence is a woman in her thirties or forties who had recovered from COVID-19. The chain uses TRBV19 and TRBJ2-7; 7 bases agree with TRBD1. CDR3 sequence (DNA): TGTGCCACCCGACAGGGATCCTACGAGCAGTACTTC. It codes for CATRQGSYEQYF. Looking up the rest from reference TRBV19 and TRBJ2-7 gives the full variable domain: DGGITQSPKYLFRKEGQNVTLSCEQNLNHDAMYWYRQDPGQGLRLIYYSQIVNDFQKGDIAEGYSVSREKKESFPLTVTSAQKNPTAFYLCATRQGSYEQYFGPGTRLTVT.